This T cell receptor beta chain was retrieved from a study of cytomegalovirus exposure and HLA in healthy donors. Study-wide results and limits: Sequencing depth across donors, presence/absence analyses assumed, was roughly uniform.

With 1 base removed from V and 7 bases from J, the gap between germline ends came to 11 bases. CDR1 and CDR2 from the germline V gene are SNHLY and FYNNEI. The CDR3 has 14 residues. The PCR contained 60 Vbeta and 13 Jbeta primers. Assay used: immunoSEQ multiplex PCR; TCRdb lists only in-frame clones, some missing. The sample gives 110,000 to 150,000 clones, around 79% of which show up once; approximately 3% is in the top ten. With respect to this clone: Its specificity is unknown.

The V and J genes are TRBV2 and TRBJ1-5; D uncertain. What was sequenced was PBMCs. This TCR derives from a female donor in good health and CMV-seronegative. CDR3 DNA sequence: TGTGCCAGCAGTGAAGGGGGAGGATGGCAGCCCCAGCATTTT. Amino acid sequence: CASSEGGGWQPQHF.